The present T cell receptor (beta chain) was sequenced within a study of T cells in Graves' hyperthyroidism and ophthalmopathy. In the study overall: Before any treatment, at initial diagnosis, peripheral blood was collected.

Across 18 months, stable Graves' hyperthyroidism was marked by no progression to ophthalmopathy. Diagnosing involved the use of clinical symptoms, serum thyroxine and TRAb, thyroid ultrasound and orbital computed tomography. Isolation of PBMCs was performed on approximately 10 ml fresh peripheral blood. Many counts were recorded for this clonotype. The source material, RNA transcripts, was used to amplify TCR beta CDR3 regions. A first-round RT-PCR of the TCR CDR3 used the HTBI primer set. TCRdb passed the multiplex PCR reads through MiXCR, listing each CDR3 protein once. The data hold around 520,000 distinct CDR3 sequences, with 13% to 15% observed a single time. The V end was cut by 3 bases, the J end by 5 bases, with 9 bases between. There are 13 residues in the CDR3.

The TCR originated in a woman in her thirties or forties with Graves' hyperthyroidism. The sequenced sample consisted of blood. The chain couples TRBV12-3 or TRBV12-4 to TRBJ2-3; D is uncertain. As DNA, the CDR3 is TGTGCCAGCAGTTTCCCTAGTCAAGATACGCAGTATTTT. This sequence encodes CASSFPSQDTQYF.